Listed below are T cell receptor beta chains from one sample, sequenced in a study of blood T cells in healthy people across ages. Each CDR3 protein is one row after TCRdb ran MiXCR on the 5' RACE reads. The sample has about 800,000 distinct CDR3 sequences; 35% to 60% are singletons. The sequenced material came from blood. Receptor source: a man aged 80 or over in good health. Both conserved end residues are part of each CDR3. Fields, in order: clone size, J gene, V gene, D gene, CDR3 protein, CDR3 DNA. The D gene is left open where the match is weak. Rows give clone size only sometimes, using once, few, many, or a class for an expanded clone.

. | TRBJ1-2 | TRBV5-1 | TRBD1 | CASSFRTVAGTGARANYGHTF | TGCGCCAGCAGCTTTAGAACGGTTGCGGGGACAGGGGCCCGAGCTAACTACGGCCACACCTTC
few | TRBJ2-7 | TRBV20-1 | . | CSASSRRASANEQYF | TGCAGTGCTAGTTCTCGTAGGGCTAGCGCTAACGAGCAGTACTTC
few | TRBJ2-7 | TRBV27 | TRBD1 | CASSKRGQESYEQYF | TGTGCCAGCAGCAAACGGGGACAGGAGTCCTACGAGCAGTACTTC
. | TRBJ2-1 | TRBV7-3 | . | CASSLPERQIPNEQFF | TGTGCCAGCAGCTTACCCGAGCGACAGATTCCGAATGAGCAGTTCTTC
. | TRBJ1-2 | TRBV7-8 | . | CASSLADTGSYGYTF | TGTGCCAGCAGCTTAGCGGATACAGGGAGCTATGGCTACACCTTC
once | TRBJ2-1 | TRBV7-3 | TRBD2 | CASSLLAEMYNEQFF | TGTGCCAGCAGCTTACTAGCGGAGATGTACAATGAGCAGTTCTTC
few | TRBJ2-1 | TRBV29-1 | . | CSVEAAGEGDEQFF | TGCAGCGTTGAAGCGGCGGGCGAAGGCGATGAGCAGTTCTTC
. | TRBJ2-2 | TRBV7-2 | . | CASSPGPWNTGELFF | TGTGCCAGCAGCCCGGGACCGTGGAACACCGGGGAGCTGTTTTTT
few | TRBJ2-3 | TRBV7-9 | TRBD2 | CASSLPSGSEDTQYF | TGTGCCAGCAGCTTGCCTAGCGGGAGCGAAGATACGCAGTATTTT
. | TRBJ2-1 | TRBV3-1 | . | CASSQDGDTYNEQFF | TGTGCCAGCAGCCAAGACGGCGACACCTACAATGAGCAGTTCTTC
many | TRBJ2-3 | TRBV28 | TRBD2 | CASSLFSGRATDTQYF | TGTGCCAGCAGTTTATTTAGCGGGAGGGCTACAGATACGCAGTATTTT
. | TRBJ1-4 | TRBV15 | . | CATSSRASNEKLFF | TGTGCCACCAGCAGTCGGGCCTCAAATGAAAAACTGTTTTTT
few | TRBJ2-2 | TRBV12-3/TRBV12-4 | . | CASSETINTGELFF | TGTGCCAGCAGCGAGACTATAAACACCGGGGAGCTGTTTTTT
. | TRBJ2-5 | TRBV15 | . | CATSSIPETQYF | TGTGCCACCAGCAGCATCCCGGAGACCCAGTACTTC
. | TRBJ2-3 | TRBV12-3/TRBV12-4 | TRBD1 | CASSFWSGGVADTQYF | TGTGCCAGCAGTTTTTGGTCAGGGGGTGTCGCAGATACGCAGTATTTT
. | TRBJ2-7 | TRBV7-2 | . | CTSSSRPGTPYEQYF | TGTACCAGCAGCTCACGTCCCGGGACACCCTACGAGCAGTACTTC
. | TRBJ2-7 | TRBV11-2 | . | CASSLEPGSSYEQYF | TGTGCCAGCAGCTTAGAACCAGGGAGCTCCTACGAGCAGTACTTC
. | TRBJ2-3 | TRBV5-1 | . | CASSWDGLETDTQYF | TGCGCCAGCAGCTGGGACGGATTGGAAACAGATACGCAGTATTTT
. | TRBJ1-2 | TRBV12-3/TRBV12-4 | . | CASTSKAGDGYTF | TGTGCCAGCACCTCGAAGGCAGGGGATGGCTACACCTTC
. | TRBJ2-7 | TRBV6-2/TRBV6-3 | . | CASTLMGSLVSYEQYF | TGTGCCAGCACCCTAATGGGGTCCCTCGTCTCCTACGAGCAGTACTTC
. | TRBJ1-2 | TRBV12-3/TRBV12-4 | TRBD1 | CASGKQGAGGYTF | TGTGCCAGCGGCAAACAGGGGGCGGGCGGCTACACCTTC
. | TRBJ2-1 | TRBV5-1 | TRBD1 | CASSLTGGTGTPYLYNEQFF | TGCGCCAGCAGCTTGACAGGGGGAACCGGGACACCTTATCTCTACAATGAGCAGTTCTTC
. | TRBJ2-2 | TRBV5-1 | . | CASSFTGTTGELFF | TGCGCCAGCAGCTTCACAGGGACAACCGGGGAGCTGTTTTTT
. | TRBJ2-1 | TRBV12-3/TRBV12-4 | . | CASSLATPNNEQFF | TGTGCCAGCAGTTTAGCTACTCCCAACAATGAGCAGTTCTTC
. | TRBJ1-1 | TRBV27 | TRBD1 | CASRPKQGLPTEAFF | TGTGCCAGCAGACCCAAACAGGGGCTCCCCACTGAAGCTTTCTTT
once | TRBJ1-6 | TRBV28 | . | CASSPGPGNSPLHF | TGTGCCAGCAGCCCCGGCCCTGGGAATTCACCCCTCCACTTT
many | TRBJ2-7 | TRBV6-5 | TRBD2 | CASSSPLRAGVPDEQYF | TGTGCCAGCAGCTCCCCTCTTCGAGCGGGAGTTCCGGACGAGCAGTACTTC
. | TRBJ2-7 | TRBV28 | . | CASSYDRRGEQYF | TGTGCCAGCAGTTATGACAGGAGGGGCGAGCAGTACTTC
. | TRBJ2-7 | TRBV29-1 | . | CSATTGSNEQYF | TGCAGCGCCACGACTGGGAGCAATGAGCAGTACTTC